This T cell receptor (beta chain) appears in the sequencing data of a study of memory CD4+ T cells and cytomegalovirus serostatus. The assay was immunoSEQ multiplex PCR, and TCRdb's table has in-frame clones only and misses some. The data contain under 70,000 clones, about 81% of them singletons. Single viable CD3+CD4+CD8-CD45RO+ cells were sorted as the memory CD4+ T cells. This clone appeared once. Germline CDR1 reads DFQATT; CDR2 reads SNEGSKA (reference sequence). The V end was cut by 3 bases, the J end by 6 bases, with 8 bases between. The CDR3 sequence is 11 residues long. The chain links TRBV20-1 to TRBJ2-5, with D hard to call. The sequenced sample was memory CD4+ T cells from blood. This receptor was taken from an adult in good health and CMV-seronegative. CDR3 coding DNA: TGCAGTGCTAGTCAAATCCAGACCCAGTACTTC. Translated: CSASQIQTQYF.